This T cell receptor beta chain was recorded in a study of blood T cell repertoires in COVID-19. Looking at the study overall: T cells, B-cell-depleted T cells, or PBMCs supplied cDNA or gDNA.

Some clones are missing from TCRdb's copy, which holds only in-frame ones; the method was immunoSEQ multiplex PCR. The profile shows approximately 200,000 clones, about 88% of them singletons. Germline-derived CDR1 and CDR2 are LGHDT and YNNKEL (reference sequence). Between the trimmed V and J ends, which lost 0 bases and 8 bases, there was a span of 5 bases. This CDR3 is 13 amino acids long. The sequencing input was peripheral blood. V is TRBV3-1 (or the pseudogene TRBV3-2) and J is TRBJ1-6; D call uncertain. The sequence was obtained from a man between 70 and 80 years old with acute or convalescent COVID-19. The CDR3 here is CASSQELDSPLHF. For the CDR3, the DNA is TGTGCCAGCAGCCAAGAGTTAGATTCACCCCTCCACTTT.